Shown below are 14 T cell receptor beta chains from a single sample sequenced in a study of blood T cell repertoires in COVID-19. Sequencing used immunoSEQ multiplex PCR; TCRdb keeps in-frame clones, though not all of them. The table shows 150,000 to 200,000 clones, with over 75% occurring only once. What was sequenced was PBMCs or T cells enriched from blood (not recorded which). These receptors all come from a man in his fifties or sixties who had recovered from COVID-19.

This clone appeared once. V gene TRBV11-3 combines with J gene TRBJ2-2; 11 nucleotides match TRBD2. Germline V gene sequence: CDR1 SGHNT, CDR2 YENEEA. This CDR3 spans 18 amino acids. The V gene end was trimmed by 4 bases and the J gene end by 4 bases; junction bases not matched to a gene: 11. CDR3 DNA: TGTGCCAGCAGCTCCGGGACTAGCGGATACCCGTTCACCGGGGAGCTGTTTTTT. Translated: CASSSGTSGYPFTGELFF.

The chain combines TRBV19 with TRBJ2-1, with 9 bases fitting TRBD1. Looked up from germline, CDR1 is LNHDA and CDR2 is SQIVND (reference sequence). The CDR3 is 16 residues long. The J segment lost 3 bases and the V segment lost 5 bases, leaving 8 bases of the junction unmatched. The CDR3 DNA reads as TGTGCCAGTAGTCCCAGTGGGACAGGGTTCTACAATGAGCAGTTCTTC. Amino acids: CASSPSGTGFYNEQFF.

This chain links TRBV10-3 with TRBJ2-5; D gene ambiguous. Germline CDR1 ENHRY, CDR2 SYGVKD. Trimming cost V 6 bases and J 3 bases, with 5 bases left between them. The CDR3 loop spans 11 amino acids. In nucleotides, the CDR3 is TGTGCCATCAGCCAGAAAGAGACCCAGTACTTC. Amino acids: CAISQKETQYF.

This clone occurred a few times. The chain has TRBV6-2 or TRBV6-3 and TRBJ2-1, with 8 bases identical to TRBD2. From germline, CDR1 is MNHEY and CDR2 SVGEGT. The CDR3 contains 23 residues. V trimming: 6 bases; J trimming: 0 bases; junction bases outside the gene matches: 28. The CDR3 DNA reads TGTGCCAGCAGCCGCCCTCATAACAGGGCTCAGCGGGAGTTCCCTCTCTCCTACAATGAGCAGTTCTTC. This codes for CASSRPHNRAQREFPLSYNEQFF.

V is TRBV13 and J is TRBJ2-3; 16 bases line up with TRBD2. After removal of 5 bases from V and 5 bases from J, the junction contained 13 bases not matched to a gene. CDR3 length equals 19 residues. CDR1 PRHDT and CDR2 FYEKMQ come from the germline V gene (reference sequence). The CDR3, as DNA: TGTGCCAGCAGCCGACTGGCCGGGACTAGCGGGGGGGCAGGAGATACGCAGTATTTT. It yields the protein CASSRLAGTSGGAGDTQYF. The entire variable domain, with the rest obtained from reference TRBV13 and TRBJ2-3, is as follows: AAGVIQSPRHLIKEKRETATLKCYPIPRHDTVYWYQQGPGQDPQFLISFYEKMQSDKGSIPDRFSAQQFSDYHSELNMSSLELGDSALYFCASSRLAGTSGGAGDTQYFGPGTRLTVL.

This clone has a single count. The V call is TRBV27, the J call TRBJ1-1; D not certain. Germline assignment: CDR1 MNHEY and CDR2 SMNVEV (reference sequence). V was cut by 3 bases and J by 4 bases, with 12 bases left in between. CDR3 length: 14 residues. Here the CDR3 DNA reads TGTGCCAGCAGTTTTTCGAGGGCGGGCACTGAAGCTTTCTTT. The encoded protein is CASSFSRAGTEAFF.

The genes are TRBV11-2 and TRBJ1-1; TRBD1 might be the D (6 bases). Germline CDR1 is SGHAT and CDR2 is FQNNGV. V lost 3 bases and J 11 bases, leaving 16 bases between the germline ends. The CDR3 is made up of 13 amino acids. The CDR3 sequence: CASSFTLDRSAFF. DNA of the CDR3: TGTGCCAGCAGCTTCACCCTCGACAGGAGCGCTTTCTTT.

The sample holds a few counts of this clone. V usage is TRBV3-1 (or the pseudogene TRBV3-2) and J usage is TRBJ1-1; possibly TRBD1 for D (6 bases). V shed 6 bases and J shed 8 bases, with 13 bases lying between them. The length of the CDR3 is 12 residues. Germline-derived CDR1 and CDR2 are LGHDT and YNNKEL (reference sequence). The CDR3 region has the DNA TGTGCCAGCAGGCTTTTACAGGGAGAAGCTTTCTTT. Translation gives CASRLLQGEAFF.

V is TRBV6-5 and J is TRBJ1-5, with D possibly matching TRBD1 (6 bases). The CDR3 runs to 13 residues. Germline V gives CDR1 MNHEY, CDR2 SVGAGI. The CDR3 loop is CASSGASNQPQHF. The CDR3 nucleotides read TGTGCGTCCTCAGGGGCTAGCAATCAGCCCCAGCATTTT.

The chain is built from TRBV11-3 and TRBJ2-5; D is perhaps TRBD1 (5 bases). Germline values: CDR1 SGHNT, CDR2 YENEEA. V lost 0 bases and J lost 1, with 9 bases in between. The CDR3 extends over 15 amino acids. CDR3 nucleotide sequence: TGTGCCAGCAGCTTAGAGGGGCGGCCCCAAGAGACCCAGTACTTC. The encoded protein is CASSLEGRPQETQYF.

With regard to this clone: One end of the junction does not line up with germline, which may come from a read error. The CDR3 sequence: CASGHTGGLFF. DNA of the CDR3: TGTGCCAGCGGACACACAGGGGGGCTGTTTTTT. The chain links TRBV28 to TRBJ2-2, with 8 bases aligning to TRBD1. The V gene's germline CDR1 is MDHEN and CDR2 SYDVKM. The CDR3 is 11 amino acids.

This clone was found a few times. Different DNA sequences within this sample yield the same CDR3. The chain employs TRBV5-1 and TRBJ1-1; D perhaps matches TRBD1 (5 bases). The V gene lost 0 bases and the J gene lost 5 bases, with 11 bases spanning the gap. The CDR3 has 14 amino acids. Germline V gene data show CDR1 as SGHRS and CDR2 as YFSETQ. Here the CDR3 DNA reads TGCGCCAGCAGCTTGGAGCAGGGAAGTACTGAAGCTTTCTTT. This sequence encodes CASSLEQGSTEAFF.

The rearrangement links TRBV28 to TRBJ1-5, with D uncertain. The ends were cut back, 3 bases at V and 1 base at J, with 16 bases in the middle. CDR1 and CDR2 (germline): MDHEN, SYDVKM. This CDR3 is 17 amino acids long. CDR3 amino acids: CASSLPGGQLSNQPQHF. The CDR3, as DNA: TGTGCCAGCAGTTTGCCCGGCGGGCAGCTAAGCAATCAGCCCCAGCATTTT.

The rearrangement links TRBV9 to TRBJ1-1; unclear D gene. The germline V and J ends were trimmed by 5 bases and 5 bases, with 10 bases remaining between them. Germline loops: CDR1 SGDLS, CDR2 YYNGEE. The CDR3 loop spans 12 amino acids. This CDR3 is CASSPRETEAFF. Written as DNA, the CDR3 is TGTGCCAGCAGTCCCCGGGAAACTGAAGCTTTCTTT.